The next 24 T cell receptor beta chains were all read from a single sample in a study of Ad26.COV2.S vaccination and SARS-CoV-2 variants. Only in-frame clones appear in the TCRdb table, and some are missing; sequencing was by immunoSEQ multiplex PCR. The sample lists 350,000 to 400,000 clones, approximately 90% occurring once. Treatment denoted: around 19 received Ad26.COV2.S at low or high dose, single or two shots; 5 received placebo; per-sample allocation not given. Sampling was done on day 63 after the first vaccine or placebo injection. The starting material was peripheral blood, obtained in a trial of Ad26.COV2.S vaccine versus placebo. The receptor set was obtained from a person aged 18-65 years who received the Ad26.COV2.S COVID-19 vaccine or a placebo.

The genes are TRBV28 and TRBJ2-1; D is ambiguous. The length of the CDR3 is 10 residues. Germline assignment: CDR1 MDHEN and CDR2 SYDVKM. The V end lost 5 bases, the J end lost 5 bases, and 1 base lay between the germline ends. The CDR3: CASSNNEQFF. The CDR3, as DNA: TGTGCCAGCAGTAACAATGAGCAGTTCTTC.

The chain joins TRBV28 to TRBJ2-7; D may be TRBD1 (5 bases). From germline, CDR1 is MDHEN and CDR2 SYDVKM. The CDR3 extends over 14 amino acids. V lost 1 base to trimming and J lost 5 bases, with 12 bases between them. The CDR3 spells CASSLSGNLDEQYF. The CDR3 bases are TGTGCCAGCAGTTTATCAGGGAATCTGGACGAGCAGTACTTC.

As for this clone: Other DNA sequences in this specimen translate into the identical CDR3. The chain employs TRBV4-1 and TRBJ1-5; D is unclear. Germline CDR1 is MGHRA and CDR2 is YSYEKL. CDR3 length: 13 residues. Trimming took 0 bases from V and 3 from J, leaving 3 bases between them. In DNA, the CDR3 is TGCGCCAGCAGCCAAGATATCAATCAGCCCCAGCATTTT. Translated, it gives CASSQDINQPQHF.

The chain carries TRBV14 and TRBJ2-1; 12 nucleotides agree with TRBD2. The J segment lost 7 bases and the V segment lost 0 bases, leaving 7 bases of the junction unmatched. Germline V lookup: CDR1 SGHDN, CDR2 FVKESK. CDR3 length equals 17 residues. Here the CDR3 DNA reads TGTGCCAGCAGCCAAGAGATACTAGCGGGAGGTAGAAATGAGCAGTTCTTC. Translation: CASSQEILAGGRNEQFF.

This clone has only one observation. The chain links TRBV5-1 to TRBJ2-3; D not certain. CDR1 SGHRS and CDR2 YFSETQ come from the germline V gene. V lost 6 bases to trimming and J lost 6 bases, with 8 bases between them. The CDR3 has 11 residues. This chain's CDR3 is CASTREDTQYF. For the CDR3, the DNA is TGCGCCAGCACCCGCGAGGATACGCAGTATTTT.

The chain recombines TRBV7-9 with TRBJ1-1, with TRBD1 matching 8 bases. Germline CDR1 reads SEHNR; CDR2 reads FQNEAQ (reference sequence). CDR3 length: 13 amino acids. The V gene end was trimmed by 5 bases and the J gene end by 4 bases; junction bases not matched to a gene: 3. The CDR3 spells CASSDRGTTEAFF. The CDR3 nucleotides are TGTGCCAGCAGCGACAGGGGTACCACTGAAGCTTTCTTT. The variable domain in full, completed from reference TRBV7-9 and TRBJ1-1, reads DTGVSQNPRHKITKRGQNVTFRCDPISEHNRLYWYRQTLGQGPEFLTYFQNEAQLEKSRLLSDRFSAERPKGSFSTLEIQRTEQGDSAMYLCASSDRGTTEAFFGQGTRLTVV.

For the CDR3, the DNA is TGTGCCAGCAGTGAACGACCGGGACAGCGGAACACTGAAGCTTTCTTT. Protein: CASSERPGQRNTEAFF. The chain uses TRBV6-1 and TRBJ1-1, with TRBD1 matching over 7 bases. The V gene end was trimmed by 2 bases and the J gene end by 1 base; junction bases not matched to a gene: 7. The germline V gene has CDR1 MNHNS and CDR2 SASEGT. The CDR3 contains 16 residues.

The rearrangement links TRBV18 to TRBJ2-6, with no clear D. Germline CDR1 is KGHSH and CDR2 is LQKENI. The CDR3 has 14 residues. V was shortened by 1 base and J by 6 bases, with 7 bases between the two germline ends. Here the CDR3 reads CASSPLQSANVLTF. The CDR3 DNA reads as TGTGCCAGCTCACCACTCCAATCGGCCAACGTCCTGACTTTC. Combining the CDR3 with reference TRBV18 and TRBJ2-6 gives the whole variable domain NAGVMQNPRHLVRRRGQEARLRCSPMKGHSHVYWYRQLPEEGLKFMVYLQKENIIDESGMPKERFSAEFPKEGPSILRIQQVVRGDSAAYFCASSPLQSANVLTFGAGSRLTVL.

The rearrangement joins TRBV24-1 to TRBJ2-2; D possibly corresponds to TRBD2 (5 bases). With 0 bases removed from V and 2 bases from J, the gap between germline ends came to 9 bases. The germline V gene encodes CDR1 KGHDR and CDR2 SFDVKD. This CDR3 has 16 amino acids. The CDR3, as DNA: TGTGCCACCAGTGATTTGTTCGGACTCAACACCGGGGAGCTGTTTTTT. Encoded protein: CATSDLFGLNTGELFF.

The chain combines TRBV24-1 with TRBJ2-2, with 8 positions matching TRBD1. The germline V gene has CDR1 KGHDR and CDR2 SFDVKD. V was clipped by 5 bases and J by 0 bases; unmatched bases: 10. This CDR3 comprises 18 residues. CDR3 nucleotide sequence: TGTGCCACCAGTGTCCCCGGGACAGGACCCGCGAACACCGGGGAGCTGTTTTTT. Its protein is CATSVPGTGPANTGELFF.

The V call is TRBV2, the J call TRBJ1-4; 9 bases align to TRBD1. V lost 4 bases and J lost 5; bases outside the gene matches: 5. The germline CDR1 and CDR2 sequences are SNHLY and FYNNEI. The CDR3 runs to 15 residues. The CDR3, as DNA: TGTGCCAGCAGTGTGGTAGGGACAGGGAATGAAAAACTGTTTTTT. The encoded protein is CASSVVGTGNEKLFF.

V gene TRBV18 combines with J gene TRBJ2-1; possibly TRBD1 for D (6 bases). The CDR3 spans 15 residues. V was shortened by 2 bases and J by 10 bases, with 18 bases between the two germline ends. In germline, CDR1 is KGHSH, CDR2 LQKENI. CDR3 coding DNA: TGTGCCAGCTCACCAACGGGACAACCCGGGGAGGAGCAGTTCTTC. This encodes CASSPTGQPGEEQFF.

The chain couples TRBV5-8 to TRBJ1-5; tentatively, D is TRBD1 (5 bases). The V end lost 6 bases, the J end lost 4 bases, and 26 bases lay between the germline ends. This CDR3 is 18 amino acids long. Germline CDR1 and CDR2: SGHTS and YDEGEE. The CDR3 bases are TGTGCCAGCACCTACTTCCCAACCGGGACGGGGGATAATCAGCCCCAGCATTTT. The encoded protein is CASTYFPTGTGDNQPQHF.

This clone was seen once. This chain uses TRBV12-3 or TRBV12-4 with TRBJ2-1, with 7 bases lining up with TRBD1. The J segment lost 9 bases and the V segment lost 3 bases, leaving 5 bases of the junction unmatched. This CDR3 comprises 13 residues. The CDR3 is CASSLVQGSEQFF. For the CDR3, the DNA is TGTGCCAGCAGTTTGGTACAGGGGAGTGAGCAGTTCTTC.

This clone has more than one count but fewer than ten. V and J are TRBV6-5 and TRBJ1-5; D may be TRBD1 (6 bases). The CDR3 loop spans 14 amino acids. With 6 bases removed from V and 5 bases from J, the gap between germline ends came to 14 bases. Germline CDR1 and CDR2: MNHEY and SVGAGI. CDR3 coding DNA: TGTGCCAGCAGATCCAGGGGAGGGGATCAGCCCCAGCATTTT. It encodes CASRSRGGDQPQHF.

The genes are TRBV11-2 and TRBJ1-6, with a possible D match to TRBD1 (6 bases). Per germline, CDR1 SGHAT and CDR2 FQNNGV. The CDR3 is 18 amino acids. Trimming stripped 2 bases from V and 0 bases from J, with 14 bases between. CDR3 nucleotide sequence: TGTGCCAGCAGCTTATTACGGACAGAAGGCTCCTATAATTCACCCCTCCACTTT. Its translation: CASSLLRTEGSYNSPLHF. Supplemented by reference TRBV11-2 and TRBJ1-6, the full variable domain reads EAGVAQSPRYKIIEKRQSVAFWCNPISGHATLYWYQQILGQGPKLLIQFQNNGVVDDSQLPKDRFSAERLKGVDSTLKIQPAKLEDSAVYLCASSLLRTEGSYNSPLHFGNGTRLTVT.

The chain carries TRBV6-6 and TRBJ1-1; tentatively, D is TRBD1 (5 bases). The germline gives CDR1 MNHNY, CDR2 SVGAGI (reference sequence). Trimming shortened V by 10 bases and J by 3 bases, and 18 bases separated the two germline ends. This CDR3 region has 14 residues. The CDR3 loop reads CATTPRAGDTEAFF. The DNA of the CDR3 is TGTGCCACTACTCCTCGGGCGGGGGACACTGAAGCTTTCTTT.

The chain employs TRBV7-6 and TRBJ2-7; a weak D match, TRBD2 (6 bases). Germline V gene lookup returns CDR1 SGHVS and CDR2 FNYEAQ. The CDR3 length is 16 residues. Between the trimmed V and J ends, which lost 5 bases and 1 base, there was a span of 18 bases. The CDR3, as DNA: TGTGCCAGCAGCCCCGGGACTCCCGCAAGTTCCTACGAGCAGTACTTC. Translation gives CASSPGTPASSYEQYF. The entire variable domain, with the rest obtained from reference TRBV7-6 and TRBJ2-7, is as follows: GAGVSQSPRYKVTKRGQDVALRCDPISGHVSLYWYRQALGQGPEFLTYFNYEAQQDKSGLPNDRFSAERPEGSISTLTIQRTEQRDSAMYRCASSPGTPASSYEQYFGPGTRLTVT.

The V call is TRBV4-3, the J call TRBJ1-3; D is uncertain. CDR3 length equals 19 residues. The germline V and J ends were trimmed by 0 bases and 2 bases, with 20 bases remaining between them. Germline V CDR1 and CDR2: LGHNA, YSLEER. CDR3 amino acids: CASSQDRISSTSPGNTIYF. DNA for the CDR3: TGCGCCAGCAGCCAAGATCGAATCTCGTCAACCTCCCCTGGAAACACCATATATTTT.

This chain uses TRBV30 with TRBJ1-6, with 7 bases lining up with TRBD1. Trimming took 2 bases from V and 4 from J; bases not matched to a gene: 8. This CDR3 comprises 16 residues. The germline V gene has CDR1 GTSNPN and CDR2 SVGIG (reference sequence). CDR3 coding DNA: TGTGCCTGGAGTTTAGGGGGACAGCGATATAATTCACCCCTCCACTTT. Translating gives CAWSLGGQRYNSPLHF.

J is TRBJ2-1 and V is TRBV5-4; no firm D call. CDR3 length equals 15 residues. The germline V gene encodes CDR1 SGHNT and CDR2 YYREEE (reference sequence). V shed 4 bases and J shed 9 bases, with 20 bases lying between them. The CDR3 spells CASSKDRIGISEQFF. The CDR3 coding sequence is TGTGCCAGCAGCAAGGACCGGATTGGGATAAGTGAGCAGTTCTTC.

The J gene is TRBJ1-5, the V gene TRBV19, with D possibly TRBD1 on 5 matching bases. Deletions cut 3 bases from V and 7 bases from J, with 13 bases between. This CDR3 comprises 14 residues. Germline V CDR1 and CDR2: LNHDA, SQIVND (reference sequence). This CDR3 is CASSIGARWQPQHF. CDR3 in DNA: TGTGCCAGTAGTATCGGGGCGAGGTGGCAGCCCCAGCATTTT.

This clone was counted only a few times. The chain combines TRBV5-8 with TRBJ2-1; D is perhaps TRBD2 (7 bases). V lost 3 bases and J 9 bases, leaving 16 bases between the germline ends. The CDR3 runs to 14 residues. The germline gives CDR1 SGHTS, CDR2 YDEGEE. CDR3 nucleotides: TGTGCCAGCAGCTCGACTTCGAGGGGGGGTGAGCAGTTCTTC. As protein: CASSSTSRGGEQFF.

This clone was observed once. The chain has TRBV25-1 and TRBJ2-1, with 9 bases aligning to TRBD2. The J segment lost 9 bases and the V segment lost 6 bases, leaving 9 bases of the junction unmatched. This CDR3 is 14 amino acids long. In germline, CDR1 is MGHDK, CDR2 SYGVNS. CDR3: CASRGGEREAEQFF. The CDR3 DNA sequence: TGTGCCAGCAGGGGGGGGGAGCGGGAGGCTGAGCAGTTCTTC.